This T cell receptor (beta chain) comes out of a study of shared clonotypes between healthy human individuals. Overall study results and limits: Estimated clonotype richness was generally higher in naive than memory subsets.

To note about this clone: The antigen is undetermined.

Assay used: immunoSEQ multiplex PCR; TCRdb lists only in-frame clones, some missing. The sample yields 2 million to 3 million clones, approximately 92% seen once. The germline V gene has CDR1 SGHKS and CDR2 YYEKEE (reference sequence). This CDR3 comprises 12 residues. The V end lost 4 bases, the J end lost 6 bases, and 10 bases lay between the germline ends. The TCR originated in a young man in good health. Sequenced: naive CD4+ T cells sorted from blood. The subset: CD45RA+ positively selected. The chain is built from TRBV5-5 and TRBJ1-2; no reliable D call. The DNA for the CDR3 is TGTGCCAGCAGCGTCCAGGTGGATGGCTACACCTTC. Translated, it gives CASSVQVDGYTF.